The source of this TCR beta chain is a study of regulatory T cells in long-lasting Graves disease. A remark on this clonotype: Its antigen is unknown. Mismatch with germline at one junction end may stem from a read error.

Building of the TCR beta libraries involved iRepertoire HTBI primers and Arm-PCR of CDR3 regions. TCRdb re-analysed the multiplex PCR reads in MiXCR, keeping a single row per CDR3 protein. The sample includes about 450,000 distinct CDR3 sequences, 14% of them seen just once. CDR1 is DFQATT and CDR2 is SNEGSKA in the germline V gene (reference sequence). This CDR3 region has 18 residues. Whole-study findings and limits: Newly diagnosed patients shared 950 to 1,000 public clonotypes; persistent patients shared some 2,700.

Sample time point: newly diagnosed GD, antithyroid drugs for less than 3 months. PBMC-derived RNA was used for the TCR library. A further study also used this sample, focusing on T cells in Graves' hyperthyroidism and ophthalmopathy. Turning to that study: Initially, a first-round RT-PCR of the TCR CDR3 employed the HTBI primer set.

Specimen: peripheral blood mononuclear cells (PBMCs), collected at new diagnosis, from a patient treated with antithyroid drugs. The chain has TRBV20-1 and TRBJ2-1; TRBD2 matches 9 bases. The TCR sequence derives from a woman between 45 and 65 years old with Graves disease. CDR3 bases: TGCAGTGCTAGAGATTCCGAAGGACTAGCGACCTCCAACAATGAGCAGTTCTTC. Translating gives CSARDSEGLATSNNEQFF.